Presented here are 29 T cell receptor beta chains from one specimen sequenced in a study of OX40 agonist ivuxolimab in advanced cancers. Generated by immunoSEQ multiplex PCR, the TCRdb table keeps only in-frame clones and is missing some. The top ten clones hold around 15% of a sample with fewer than 70,000 clones, about 85% of them seen once. The sample consisted of CD4+ or CD8+ T cells sorted from blood, taken in a trial of the OX40 agonist ivuxolimab. The receptors come from an adult with an advanced solid tumor such as melanoma, head and neck, liver or kidney cancer.

The gene calls are TRBV5-4 and TRBJ2-7; TRBD2 matches at 8 bases. Germline lookup yields CDR1 SGHNT and CDR2 YYREEE (reference sequence). J gave up 0 bases and V 4 bases, and 6 bases lay outside the gene matches. The CDR3 has 15 amino acids. CDR3 sequence: CASSPSGTSSYEQYF. CDR3 bases: TGTGCCAGCAGCCCCTCCGGGACTAGCTCCTACGAGCAGTACTTC.

For this clone: This specimen includes other DNA sequences encoding the same CDR3. The CDR3 DNA reads TGCGCCAGCAGCCAAGTGAGGACGGCTAACTATGGCTACACCTTC. It is translated as CASSQVRTANYGYTF. The gene calls are TRBV4-1 and TRBJ1-2; D is undetermined. CDR3 size: 15 residues. V was trimmed by 1 base and J by 0 bases, leaving 9 bases between them. Germline assignment: CDR1 MGHRA and CDR2 YSYEKL.

This sequence joins TRBV29-1 and TRBJ2-7; the D gene is possibly TRBD1 (6 bases). Germline V gene lookup returns CDR1 SQVTM and CDR2 ANQGSEA. This CDR3 spans 11 amino acids. Trimming left V 6 bases short and J 3 bases short, with 9 bases between. The CDR3 region is CSVGDIYEQYF. The CDR3 DNA is TGCAGCGTGGGGGACATCTACGAGCAGTACTTC.

The J gene is TRBJ1-1, the V gene TRBV28; D unclear. The CDR3 runs to 12 residues. Germline CDR1 MDHEN, CDR2 SYDVKM. The V end lost 6 bases, the J end lost 3 bases, and 8 bases lay between the germline ends. CDR3 residues: CASRRAHTEAFF. CDR3 nucleotides: TGTGCCAGCAGGAGGGCACACACTGAAGCTTTCTTT.

This clone was detected a few times. The chain has TRBV13 and TRBJ2-7, with 14 nucleotides matching TRBD2. The germline V gene encodes CDR1 PRHDT and CDR2 FYEKMQ (reference sequence). The CDR3 length is 15 residues. The junction had 6 bases not matched to a gene; V was cut back by 5 bases and J by 6 bases. The CDR3 region is CASSATSGRGGEQYF. CDR3 nucleotide sequence: TGTGCCAGCAGCGCGACTAGCGGGAGGGGCGGCGAGCAGTACTTC.

The V gene is TRBV5-6, the J gene TRBJ1-1, with D tentatively TRBD1 (5 bases). Trimming cost V 1 base and J 4 bases, with 11 bases left between them. Germline CDR1 reads SGHDT; CDR2 reads YYEEEE. The CDR3 runs 14 residues. CDR3 in DNA: TGTGCCAGCAGCTTGCTACAGGCTCTCACTGAAGCTTTCTTT. Amino acid sequence: CASSLLQALTEAFF.

The rearrangement joins TRBV7-6 to TRBJ2-2, with unresolved D. The V gene lost 3 bases and the J gene lost 3 bases, with 8 bases spanning the gap. From germline, CDR1 is SGHVS and CDR2 FNYEAQ. The CDR3 has 14 amino acids. The CDR3 sequence: CASSLTWDTGELFF. The DNA for the CDR3 is TGTGCCAGCAGCTTGACTTGGGACACCGGGGAGCTGTTTTTT. Full variable domain (missing parts from reference TRBV7-6 and TRBJ2-2): GAGVSQSPRYKVTKRGQDVALRCDPISGHVSLYWYRQALGQGPEFLTYFNYEAQQDKSGLPNDRFSAERPEGSISTLTIQRTEQRDSAMYRCASSLTWDTGELFFGEGSRLTVL.

J is TRBJ2-3 and V is TRBV4-2; weak D call: TRBD2 (5 bases). Germline CDR1 is LGHNA and CDR2 is YNFKEQ. Trimming left V 1 base short and J 0 bases short, with 11 bases between. This CDR3 region has 16 residues. The CDR3 sequence is CASSQASGESTDTQYF. CDR3 nucleotides: TGTGCCAGCAGCCAAGCGAGCGGAGAGAGCACAGATACGCAGTATTTT.

J is TRBJ2-4 and V is TRBV4-3; 11 bases are shared with TRBD2. The CDR3 has 16 amino acids. J was trimmed by 6 bases and V by 3 bases; bases with no gene match: 7. The germline gives CDR1 LGHNA, CDR2 YSLEER. DNA of the CDR3: TGCGCCAGCAGCCACACTAGCGGGAGCGGGAGAAACATTCAGTACTTC. It encodes CASSHTSGSGRNIQYF.

The chain carries TRBV4-2 and TRBJ1-4; 8 nucleotides agree with TRBD1. The germline V gene has CDR1 LGHNA and CDR2 YNFKEQ. Unmatched junction bases numbered 8, after V lost 0 bases and J lost 5 bases. The CDR3 loop spans 17 amino acids. CDR3 residues: CASSQDPGTGQNEKLFF. CDR3 DNA sequence: TGTGCCAGCAGCCAAGACCCTGGGACAGGCCAGAATGAAAAACTGTTTTTT.

In this sample, this clone turned up once. This chain connects TRBV5-5 to TRBJ1-2, with D uncertain. CDR3 length: 13 amino acids. The germline V gene has CDR1 SGHKS and CDR2 YYEKEE (reference sequence). The germline V and J ends were trimmed by 3 bases and 1 base, with 7 bases remaining between them. CDR3 in DNA: TGTGCCAGCAGCTCCGAATTTAACTATGGCTACACCTTC. As protein: CASSSEFNYGYTF.

The chain is built from TRBV6-5 and TRBJ2-7; D remains ambiguous. V gave up 8 bases and J gave up 3 bases, with 20 bases separating them. Looked up from germline, CDR1 is MNHEY and CDR2 is SVGAGI. The CDR3 totals 15 residues. CDR3 protein: CASSQGTPVIYEQYF. Written as DNA, the CDR3 is TGTGCCAGCTCCCAAGGCACACCAGTTATCTACGAGCAGTACTTC.

The rearrangement links TRBV5-1 to TRBJ2-7, with TRBD2 matching over 12 bases. Germline CDR1 SGHRS, CDR2 YFSETQ. This CDR3 contains 20 residues. V gave up 0 bases and J gave up 9 bases; unmatched junction bases: 22. In DNA, the CDR3 is TGCGCCAGCAGCTTGGCTTCGCCCGGGGCTAGCGGGAGGGCCCTTAACCGGCAGTACTTC. Its translation: CASSLASPGASGRALNRQYF.

This clone was recorded only once. The V and J genes are TRBV28 and TRBJ1-2; D is uncertain. V lost 2 bases, J lost 3 bases, and 13 bases lay in between. This CDR3 has 15 amino acids. Germline assignment: CDR1 MDHEN and CDR2 SYDVKM. The CDR3 nucleotides are TGTGCCAGCAGTTTAAGAATAGCAGGTCACTATGGCTACACCTTC. Protein sequence: CASSLRIAGHYGYTF.

This clone was seen only once. The chain combines TRBV2 with TRBJ2-5; tentative D call: TRBD1 (6 bases). The CDR3 spans 15 residues. Germline V gene data show CDR1 as SNHLY and CDR2 as FYNNEI. V was cut by 3 bases and J by 3 bases, with 14 bases left in between. The CDR3 bases are TGTGCCAGCAGTGACTCAGGGGCTGGGGAAGAGACCCAGTACTTC. Translating gives CASSDSGAGEETQYF.

The genes are TRBV19 and TRBJ2-1; D unresolved. The germline CDR1 and CDR2 sequences are LNHDA and SQIVND (reference sequence). The CDR3 runs 13 residues. Trimming shortened V by 4 bases and J by 13 bases, and 17 bases separated the two germline ends. This CDR3 is CASSRVVPGLQFF. In DNA, the CDR3 is TGTGCCAGTAGTAGGGTAGTGCCCGGGCTACAGTTCTTC. Based on the CDR3 plus reference TRBV19 and TRBJ2-1, the full variable domain is DGGITQSPKYLFRKEGQNVTLSCEQNLNHDAMYWYRQDPGQGLRLIYYSQIVNDFQKGDIAEGYSVSREKKESFPLTVTSAQKNPTAFYLCASSRVVPGLQFFGPGTRLTVL.

The sample holds one count of this clone. A junction end diverges from the germline sequence, so it may reflect a read error. The chain carries TRBV4-3 and TRBJ1-1; the D is unclear. Germline CDR1 LGHNA, CDR2 YSLEER. The CDR3 has 11 amino acids. The CDR3 DNA follows: TGCGCCAGCAGCCAAGGGTCGACAAACAACTTT. Translating it yields CASSQGSTNNF.

V and J are TRBV2 and TRBJ2-1; 9 bases are shared with TRBD2. V lost 2 bases and J lost 15; bases outside the gene matches: 14. The CDR3 covers 15 residues. Germline V gene data show CDR1 as SNHLY and CDR2 as FYNNEI. CDR3 loop: CASSEWREGTTQGFF. The CDR3 nucleotides read TGTGCCAGCAGTGAATGGCGGGAGGGGACCACTCAGGGGTTCTTC.

V usage is TRBV6-1 and J usage is TRBJ2-7; D gene unclear. Germline CDR1 reads MNHNS; CDR2 reads SASEGT. V lost 0 bases to trimming and J lost 2 bases, with 8 bases between them. The CDR3 contains 14 residues. The CDR3 nucleotides are TGTGCCAGCAGTGAAGCGGACCCTCCCTACGAGCAGTACTTC. The encoded protein is CASSEADPPYEQYF.

This chain links TRBV4-1 with TRBJ1-5; the D gene is possibly TRBD1 (6 bases). V lost 2 bases to trimming and J lost 7 bases, with 15 bases between them. The CDR3 extends over 15 amino acids. Germline CDR1 and CDR2: MGHRA and YSYEKL. The CDR3 DNA follows: TGCGCCAGCAGCCAATCTACAGGGTTCCTCCAGCCCCAGCATTTT. It translates to CASSQSTGFLQPQHF.

This clone was observed a few times. The V call is TRBV7-2, the J call TRBJ1-1; no definite D call. V lost 7 bases and J 5 bases, leaving 14 bases between the germline ends. The CDR3 extends over 13 amino acids. The V gene's germline CDR1 is SGHTA and CDR2 FQGNSA. CDR3 sequence: CASNPLGRTEAFF. CDR3 DNA sequence: TGTGCCAGCAATCCGTTGGGGAGGACTGAAGCTTTCTTT.

The chain is built from TRBV28 and TRBJ2-4, with D uncertain. Germline values: CDR1 MDHEN, CDR2 SYDVKM. Between the trimmed V and J ends, which lost 5 bases and 7 bases, there was a span of 9 bases. The CDR3 extends over 12 amino acids. The CDR3 sequence is CASSLLRNIQYF. CDR3 in DNA: TGTGCCAGCAGTCTACTACGCAACATTCAGTACTTC. Based on the CDR3 plus reference TRBV28 and TRBJ2-4, the full variable domain is DVKVTQSSRYLVKRTGEKVFLECVQDMDHENMFWYRQDPGLGLRLIYFSYDVKMKEKGDIPEGYSVSREKKERFSLILESASTNQTSMYLCASSLLRNIQYFGAGTRLSVL.

The chain has TRBV6-6 and TRBJ1-2; the D is unclear. The CDR3 spans 13 residues. CDR1 and CDR2 from the germline V gene are MNHNY and SVGAGI (reference sequence). V lost 7 bases and J 7 bases, leaving 16 bases between the germline ends. The chain's CDR3 is CASTKGTLFGYTF. The CDR3 DNA is TGTGCCAGCACCAAGGGAACCTTATTTGGCTACACCTTC.

In this sample, this clone turned up once. The chain has TRBV7-2 and TRBJ2-1, with a possible D match to TRBD2 (6 bases). The V and J ends lost 2 bases and 9 bases respectively, with 11 bases between them. Germline CDR1 reads SGHTA; CDR2 reads FQGNSA. This CDR3 contains 13 residues. The DNA for the CDR3 is TGTGCCAGCAGCTTAAATCGGGGAGGTGAGCAGTTCTTC. Protein product: CASSLNRGGEQFF.

This chain connects TRBV28 to TRBJ1-2; possible D gene TRBD1, 6 bases. Germline CDR1 is MDHEN and CDR2 is SYDVKM. This CDR3 has 14 residues. The V gene lost 7 bases and the J gene lost 0 bases, with 12 bases spanning the gap. CDR3 protein: CASTGDTANYGYTF. CDR3 DNA sequence: TGTGCCAGCACCGGGGACACAGCTAACTATGGCTACACCTTC.

The rearrangement links TRBV5-4 to TRBJ2-1, with 8 positions matching TRBD1. V was pared by 4 bases and J by 7 bases, with 19 bases of the junction left unmatched. The germline V gene encodes CDR1 SGHNT and CDR2 YYREEE (reference sequence). The CDR3 extends over 18 amino acids. This chain's CDR3 is CASSDPGYDRGRNNEQFF. CDR3 coding DNA: TGTGCCAGCAGCGACCCAGGATACGACAGGGGCCGTAATAATGAGCAGTTCTTC.

The CDR3 protein is CASSRDRGGNEQFF. The CDR3 coding sequence is TGTGCCAGTAGTAGGGACAGGGGAGGTAATGAGCAGTTCTTC. The rearrangement uses TRBV19 and TRBJ2-1; TRBD1 aligns across 10 bases. Germline V gene lookup returns CDR1 LNHDA and CDR2 SQIVND (reference sequence). This CDR3 is built from 14 residues. Losses at the gene ends were 4 bases for V and 7 bases for J; bases not matched to a gene: 4.

The J gene is TRBJ1-1, the V gene TRBV10-3; D is perhaps TRBD1 (5 bases). The germline V and J ends were trimmed by 5 bases and 0 bases, with 13 bases remaining between them. The germline V gene encodes CDR1 ENHRY and CDR2 SYGVKD. CDR3 length equals 15 residues. CDR3 residues: CAISQTGAMNTEAFF. CDR3 coding DNA: TGTGCCATCAGTCAAACCGGGGCCATGAACACTGAAGCTTTCTTT.

CDR3 DNA sequence: TGCGCCAGCAGCCCATCAAGATCCGAGGGCGAGACCCAGTACTTC. Amino acid sequence: CASSPSRSEGETQYF. This chain joins TRBV5-1 and TRBJ2-5; the D gene is possibly TRBD2 (5 bases). Germline CDR1 is SGHRS and CDR2 is YFSETQ. Trimming stripped 4 bases from V and 5 bases from J, with 18 bases between. The CDR3 is made up of 15 amino acids.